The 7 T cell receptor beta chains listed next were all sequenced from one sample in a study of beta chain features in type 1 diabetes (dated by TCRdb to the late 2010s). Broad study findings and their caveats: A moderate but significant shortening of TCRB CDR3 length was observed in type 1 diabetes patients in all four CD4+ subsets.

Libraries were made using the immunoSEQ multiplex PCR assay. The entire isolated RNA was reverse transcribed using the High Capacity cDNA Reverse Transcription Kit, and thus expressed TCRB transcripts were sequenced. The clones in this table, taken by TCRdb from immuneACCESS, are in-frame only. Not every clone is retained; where verified, under half of the shortfall comes from an unresolved V gene, and the cause of the rest is unknown. A total of about 260,000 clones appear in this sample, over 20% of them only once. The ten top clones hold less than 0.03% of the sample. Antigens for these TCRs are unknown. The sample comprised naive CD4+ T cells from blood. The cell subset or site label, read with the paper, signifies: true naive CD4+ T cells. These receptor sequences come from a woman aged 40 to 50 with type 1 diabetes.

This chain joins TRBV29-1 and TRBJ2-1, with 8 positions matching TRBD1. Germline CDR1 reads SQVTM; CDR2 reads ANQGSEA. J gave up 6 bases and V 6 bases, and 10 bases lay outside the gene matches. The CDR3 runs 14 residues. The CDR3 protein is CSVVRTGYRNEQFF. The DNA for the CDR3 is TGCAGCGTGGTGAGGACAGGGTATCGCAATGAGCAGTTCTTC.

This clone was counted only a few times. This sequence joins TRBV9 and TRBJ2-1; TRBD2 agrees at 14 bases. V trimming: 5 bases; J trimming: 9 bases; junction bases outside the gene matches: 7. The germline gives CDR1 SGDLS, CDR2 YYNGEE. The CDR3 extends over 15 amino acids. The CDR3 sequence is CASSRLAGGPVEQFF. CDR3 bases: TGTGCCAGCAGTCGACTAGCGGGAGGGCCAGTTGAGCAGTTCTTC.

The DNA for the CDR3 is TGTGCCAGCTCACCTCTCACGGACTCCTTCTACGAGCAGTACTTC. It codes for CASSPLTDSFYEQYF. This chain connects TRBV18 to TRBJ2-7; maybe TRBD2 (5 bases). This CDR3 contains 15 residues. Germline CDR1 KGHSH, CDR2 LQKENI. V was pared by 3 bases and J by 3 bases, with 15 bases between.

The J gene is TRBJ2-7, the V gene TRBV5-1; maybe TRBD1 (6 bases). Germline V lookup: CDR1 SGHRS, CDR2 YFSETQ. The length of the CDR3 is 14 residues. Trimming removed 0 bases from V and 6 bases from J, with 13 bases in between. DNA of the CDR3: TGCGCCAGCAGCTTGGCAGCAGGGGACGGCGAGCAGTACTTC. This sequence encodes CASSLAAGDGEQYF. The full variable domain, its missing parts supplied by reference TRBV5-1 and TRBJ2-7, is KAGVTQTPRYLIKTRGQQVTLSCSPISGHRSVSWYQQTPGQGLQFLFEYFSETQRNKGNFPGRFSGRQFSNSRSEMNVSTLELGDSALYLCASSLAAGDGEQYFGPGTRLTVT.

The V call is TRBV11-2, the J call TRBJ2-5; tentative D call: TRBD2 (5 bases). The germline gives CDR1 SGHAT, CDR2 FQNNGV. The V gene lost 3 bases and the J gene lost 4 bases, with 9 bases spanning the gap. The CDR3 loop spans 13 amino acids. CDR3 nucleotide sequence: TGTGCCAGCAGCTTCACCGGACTAGAGACCCAGTACTTC. Its protein product is CASSFTGLETQYF. The complete variable domain, with remaining parts taken from reference TRBV11-2 and TRBJ2-5, reads EAGVAQSPRYKIIEKRQSVAFWCNPISGHATLYWYQQILGQGPKLLIQFQNNGVVDDSQLPKDRFSAERLKGVDSTLKIQPAKLEDSAVYLCASSFTGLETQYFGPGTRLLVL.

This chain links TRBV6-1 with TRBJ2-4; D not resolved. Germline V CDR1 and CDR2: MNHNS, SASEGT. The CDR3 extends over 13 amino acids. V was shortened by 8 bases and J by 9 bases, with 17 bases between the two germline ends. The DNA of the CDR3 is TGTGCCAGCGAGAGCGTACCAAACGTCATTCAGTACTTC. It codes for CASESVPNVIQYF.

This chain connects TRBV29-1 to TRBJ1-2; weak D call: TRBD1 (5 bases). Germline V gene sequence: CDR1 SQVTM, CDR2 ANQGSEA. Trimming left V 8 bases short and J 4 bases short, with 17 bases between. The CDR3 totals 13 residues. The CDR3 sequence: CSSGGGSGYGYTF. CDR3 in DNA: TGCAGCTCCGGGGGGGGAAGCGGCTATGGCTACACCTTC.